This passage covers 17 T cell receptor beta chains from one sample sequenced in a study of blood T cell repertoires in COVID-19 (dated by TCRdb to 2018 to 2020). Library preparation employed the immunoSEQ multiplex PCR assay. Sourced from immuneACCESS, this table was stored by TCRdb with only in-frame sequences that have V and J called. A share of the clones is absent; for the studies checked, an unresolved V gene accounts for under half, and the remainder has no known explanation. In this sample the table shows roughly 330,000 clones, approximately 90% of which occur a single time. The top ten hold approximately 5.3% of the sample. Input material: PBMCs or T cells enriched from blood (not recorded which). Receptors originate from a woman in her 30s who had recovered from COVID-19.

The chain carries TRBV7-2 and TRBJ2-3, with 15 bases that match TRBD2. This CDR3 comprises 21 residues. The germline gives CDR1 SGHTA, CDR2 FQGNSA. V was clipped by 0 bases and J by 1 base; unmatched bases: 11. The CDR3 loop is CASSLAPRGLAGGQGTDTQYF. The DNA for the CDR3 is TGTGCCAGCAGCTTAGCCCCTAGAGGACTAGCGGGGGGGCAGGGCACAGATACGCAGTATTTT.

The chain employs TRBV2 and TRBJ2-2, with 8 positions matching TRBD1. Germline CDR1 SNHLY, CDR2 FYNNEI. V gave up 3 bases and J gave up 2 bases; unmatched junction bases: 11. The CDR3 loop spans 18 amino acids. The CDR3 loop reads CASSEPWTTGANTGELFF. As DNA, the CDR3 is TGTGCCAGCAGTGAGCCCTGGACGACAGGGGCAAACACCGGGGAGCTGTTTTTT.

The V call is TRBV6-5, the J call TRBJ2-5; a weak D match, TRBD2 (6 bases). The V gene's germline CDR1 is MNHEY and CDR2 SVGAGI. The CDR3 is made up of 14 amino acids. Trimming cost V 0 bases and J 4 bases, with 9 bases left between them. The CDR3 DNA sequence: TGTGCCAGCAGTTACTCTGGCGGGGCAGAGACCCAGTACTTC. Translated: CASSYSGGAETQYF.

Points on this clone: At one boundary the junction diverges from the germline segment, which might be a read error. The chain has TRBV7-9 and TRBJ1-5; D gene unclear. The germline V gene has CDR1 SEHNR and CDR2 FQNEAQ (reference sequence). The CDR3 covers 12 residues. CDR3 protein: CATSRRDQPQHF. The CDR3 coding sequence is TGTGCCACCAGCCGGAGAGATCAGCCCCAGCATTTT.

The genes are TRBV6-1 and TRBJ1-5; TRBD1 is a possible D gene (5 bases). V gave up 4 bases and J gave up 0 bases, with 19 bases separating them. CDR3 length: 18 amino acids. Looked up from germline, CDR1 is MNHNS and CDR2 is SASEGT. The chain's CDR3 is CASSASVVGEGSNQPQHF. CDR3 DNA: TGTGCCAGCAGTGCTAGCGTTGTAGGGGAGGGTAGCAATCAGCCCCAGCATTTT.

There are a few counts of this clone. The chain has TRBV6-5 and TRBJ1-6; D remains ambiguous. Germline assignment: CDR1 MNHEY and CDR2 SVGAGI. CDR3 size: 15 residues. V dropped 0 bases and J dropped 9 bases, with 12 bases sitting between them. CDR3 loop: CASSYSIWGGSPLHF. The CDR3, as DNA: TGTGCCAGCAGTTACTCGATCTGGGGAGGTTCACCCCTCCACTTT.

The chain joins TRBV27 to TRBJ1-2, with D maybe TRBD1 (5 bases). CDR1 and CDR2 (germline): MNHEY, SMNVEV (reference sequence). V dropped 5 bases and J dropped 0 bases, with 13 bases sitting between them. This CDR3 comprises 15 residues. CDR3 DNA sequence: TGTGCCAGCAGTCTGCGGTGGGGGGCTAACTATGGCTACACCTTC. This gives the protein CASSLRWGANYGYTF.

The gene calls are TRBV6-5 and TRBJ1-2; tentative D call: TRBD1 (5 bases). Trimming cost V 6 bases and J 1 base, with 15 bases left between them. Germline V gene data show CDR1 as MNHEY and CDR2 as SVGAGI. The CDR3 is 15 residues long. CDR3 sequence (DNA): TGTGCCAGCAGCTCCCCCGGGCAGGGTAACTATGGCTACACCTTC. Amino acids: CASSSPGQGNYGYTF.

The CDR3 here is CASTDPHGRGNTEAFF. DNA for the CDR3: TGTGCCAGCACCGACCCCCATGGGCGGGGGAACACTGAAGCTTTCTTT. The V call is TRBV6-6, the J call TRBJ1-1; D call uncertain. There are 16 residues in the CDR3. Germline V gene data show CDR1 as MNHNY and CDR2 as SVGAGI (reference sequence). V lost 7 bases and J lost 1, with 19 bases in between.

The V gene is TRBV15, the J gene TRBJ2-2, with TRBD2 identical over 7 bases. Germline values: CDR1 LNHNV, CDR2 YYDKDF (reference sequence). The CDR3 runs 14 residues. V lost 1 base to trimming and J lost 6 bases; unmatched junction nucleotides: 2. The CDR3 loop reads CATSRVGGSGELFF. CDR3 DNA: TGTGCCACCAGCAGAGTGGGGGGGTCCGGGGAGCTGTTTTTT.

The chain joins TRBV9 to TRBJ2-5, with 7 bases that match TRBD2. The CDR3 extends over 15 amino acids. Germline V gives CDR1 SGDLS, CDR2 YYNGEE. With 1 base clipped from V and 0 bases from J, the junction kept 3 bases outside the gene matches. The CDR3 sequence: CASSVTAGNQETQYF. In DNA form, the CDR3 reads TGTGCCAGCAGCGTAACAGCGGGGAACCAAGAGACCCAGTACTTC. The full variable domain, its missing parts supplied by reference TRBV9 and TRBJ2-5, is DSGVTQTPKHLITATGQRVTLRCSPRSGDLSVYWYQQSLDQGLQFLIQYYNGEERAKGNILERFSAQQFPDLHSELNLSSLELGDSALYFCASSVTAGNQETQYFGPGTRLLVL.

A remark on this clone: The sample holds other DNA sequences that translate to the same CDR3. V is TRBV6-1 and J is TRBJ2-7; 9 positions match TRBD1. CDR1 MNHNS and CDR2 SASEGT come from the germline V gene. The ends lost 3 bases at V and 3 bases at J; junction bases unmatched: 0. CDR3 length equals 13 residues. The DNA for the CDR3 is TGTGCCAGCAGTGAGGACAGGGGCTACGAGCAGTACTTC. It specifies CASSEDRGYEQYF.

V and J are TRBV11-2 and TRBJ2-7; 7 bases align to TRBD1. The V and J ends lost 5 bases and 5 bases, in that order; junction bases with no gene match: 6. Per the germline V gene, CDR1 is SGHAT and CDR2 is FQNNGV. The CDR3 loop spans 13 amino acids. The CDR3: CASSPADRDEQYF. As DNA, the CDR3 is TGTGCCAGCAGCCCGGCCGACAGGGACGAGCAGTACTTC.

The chain recombines TRBV6-5 with TRBJ1-2, with D tentatively TRBD1 (6 bases). Trimming cost V 5 bases and J 8 bases, with 15 bases left between them. Per the germline V gene, CDR1 is MNHEY and CDR2 is SVGAGI. The length of the CDR3 is 13 residues. This chain's CDR3 is CASSRTGPRGYTF. Written as DNA, the CDR3 is TGTGCCAGCAGTCGCACAGGGCCGAGAGGCTACACCTTC.

CDR3 nucleotide sequence: TGTGCCAGCAGCCCCGACAATAACTATGGCTACACCTTC. It translates to CASSPDNNYGYTF. The chain carries TRBV5-4 and TRBJ1-2; D ambiguous. This CDR3 contains 13 residues. Germline assignment: CDR1 SGHNT and CDR2 YYREEE (reference sequence). Trimming shortened V by 4 bases and J by 1 base, and 8 bases separated the two germline ends.

The CDR3 reads CASTGEFYEQYF. The CDR3, as DNA: TGTGCCAGCACCGGAGAGTTCTACGAGCAGTACTTC. This chain joins TRBV27 and TRBJ2-7; no firm D call. The V and J ends lost 7 bases and 3 bases respectively, with 10 bases between them. The V gene's germline CDR1 is MNHEY and CDR2 SMNVEV (reference sequence). The CDR3 is 12 residues long.

This clone was counted once. The J gene is TRBJ1-1, the V gene TRBV5-1; D might be TRBD1 (5 bases). The CDR3 covers 17 residues. Germline values: CDR1 SGHRS, CDR2 YFSETQ. V was trimmed by 0 bases and J by 7 bases, leaving 22 bases between them. Written as DNA, the CDR3 is TGCGCCAGCAGCTTGGGACTCGAACGTGCAGGGCGGGGTGAAGCTTTCTTT. Translation gives CASSLGLERAGRGEAFF. Looking up the rest from reference TRBV5-1 and TRBJ1-1 gives the full variable domain: KAGVTQTPRYLIKTRGQQVTLSCSPISGHRSVSWYQQTPGQGLQFLFEYFSETQRNKGNFPGRFSGRQFSNSRSEMNVSTLELGDSALYLCASSLGLERAGRGEAFFGQGTRLTVV.